This T cell receptor beta chain derives from a study of T cells in Graves' hyperthyroidism and ophthalmopathy. Whole-study context: Pretreatment peripheral blood was obtained at initial diagnosis. Study-wide findings and caveats: Blood also contained most expanded thyroid clonotypes above 0.001.

The TCR beta CDR3 regions underwent amplification using RNA transcripts as the source. Initially, a first-round RT-PCR of the TCR CDR3 employed the HTBI primer set. In TCRdb, the multiplex PCR reads were re-called with MiXCR into one record per CDR3 protein. The sample contains roughly 380,000 distinct CDR3 sequences, 15% to 20% of which appear only once. The PBMCs were taken from over 9.5 ml of fresh peripheral blood. This clonotype appeared many times. No antigen is known for it. V was cut by 4 bases and J by 1 base, with 11 bases left in between. Per the germline V gene, CDR1 is SGHTA and CDR2 is FQGNSA. This CDR3 comprises 15 residues.

Sequenced sample: blood. The chain uses TRBV7-2 and TRBJ2-4; D ambiguous. This clonotype was sampled from a woman aged 35 to 49 with Graves' ophthalmopathy. The CDR3, as DNA: TGTGCCAGCAGCTCGGACCAACGGGCCAAAAACATTCAGTACTTC. Encoded protein: CASSSDQRAKNIQYF.